The clone carrying this T cell receptor beta chain was counted ten times or more. CDR3-region Arm-PCR and iRepertoire HTBI primers produced the TCR beta libraries. Each CDR3 protein gets one entry after TCRdb re-called the multiplex PCR reads with MiXCR. Of 560,000 or so distinct CDR3 sequences listed, roughly 16% are singletons. The data stem from a study of regulatory T cells in long-lasting Graves disease. Specified time point: newly diagnosed GD, antithyroid drugs for less than 3 months. Construction of the TCR library relied on RNA isolated from PBMCs. Graves' disease was diagnosed by American Thyroid Association guidelines. A peripheral blood sample, 8 to 10 milliliters in volume, was drawn into EDTA tubes. These data were also filed under a second study, of T cells in Graves' hyperthyroidism and ophthalmopathy. This second report adds: Most expanded thyroid clonotypes above 0.001 recurred in blood.

The specimen comprised peripheral blood mononuclear cells (PBMCs), sampled at new diagnosis, from a patient treated with antithyroid drugs. The receptor was derived from a young man with Graves disease.

CDR3 sequence reads: CASSLLQVSHTDTQYF. DNA of the CDR3: TGTGCCAGCAGCTTACTCCAGGTGTCGCACACAGATACGCAGTATTTT. V and J are TRBV7-2 and TRBJ2-3; no reliable D call. This CDR3 is 16 amino acids long. Between the trimmed V and J ends, which lost 2 bases and 2 bases, there was a span of 14 bases. Germline values: CDR1 SGHTA, CDR2 FQGNSA. Full variable domain (rest looked up from reference TRBV7-2 and TRBJ2-3): GAGVSQSPSNKVTEKGKDVELRCDPISGHTALYWYRQSLGQGLEFLIYFQGNSAPDKSGLPSDRFSAERTGGSVSTLTIQRTQQEDSAVYLCASSLLQVSHTDTQYFGPGTRLTVL.